The clone carrying this T cell receptor (beta chain) was counted ten times or more. As yet, its antigen is unknown. The time point denotes: newly diagnosed GD, antithyroid drugs for less than 3 months. From PBMCs, RNA was extracted and then used to make the TCR library. Each patient gave around 10 milliliters of EDTA-anticoagulated peripheral blood. The data were obtained in a study of regulatory T cells in long-lasting Graves disease. Through Arm-PCR of CDR3 regions and iRepertoire HTBI primers, TCR beta libraries were built. TCRdb re-derived calls from the multiplex PCR reads in MiXCR, one entry per CDR3 protein. The data show about 220,000 distinct CDR3 sequences, 15% to 20% seen once. With 5 bases removed from V and 4 bases from J, the gap between germline ends came to 17 bases. CDR3 size: 15 residues. The germline V gene encodes CDR1 MNHEY and CDR2 SMNVEV (reference sequence). Study-wide results and limits: Persistent disease exhibited a predilection for TRBV28, TRBJ1-2 and TRBJ2-5. Persistent Graves' patients showed a TCR diversity that was lower than that of newly diagnosed ones.

In addition, the sample was reused for a study of T cells in Graves' hyperthyroidism and ophthalmopathy. In that study: A first-round RT-PCR of the TCR CDR3 used the HTBI primer set.

This TCR was recovered from a woman younger than 45 with Graves disease. The source material was peripheral blood mononuclear cells (PBMCs), sampled at new diagnosis, from a patient treated with antithyroid drugs. The chain is built from TRBV27 and TRBJ2-5; a weak D match, TRBD1 (6 bases). CDR3 bases: TGTGCCAGCAGTAAGAACAGGGTTGTGGGAGAGACCCAGTACTTC. Amino acids: CASSKNRVVGETQYF.